These T cell receptor beta chains were read from a single sample in a study of CD8 T cells in Susac syndrome. One entry per CDR3 protein results from TCRdb running MiXCR on the immunoSEQ multiplex PCR reads. The sample includes around 170,000 distinct CDR3 sequences, around 93% of them seen just once. The sequenced sample was CD8+ T cells from PBMCs. These TCRs come from a human donor with Susac syndrome. CDR3s include the opening cysteine and the closing phenylalanine or tryptophan. The order of the fields is clone size, D gene, V gene, J gene, CDR3 DNA, CDR3 protein. D genes are given only for firm matches. Size is omitted from some rows. Given values are once, few, many or a class for expanded clones.

NA	TRBD1	TRBV5-6	TRBJ1-2	TGTGCCAGCAGGCCAACAGGGGGTCAAGGCTACACCTTC	CASRPTGGQGYTF
NA	TRBD1	TRBV19	TRBJ1-5	TGTGCCAGTACCGCGGACAGGACACAGCCCCAGCATTTT	CASTADRTQPQHF
NA	TRBD1	TRBV5-8	TRBJ1-2	TGTGCCAGCAGCCAAGGGACAGTCTATGGCTACACCTTC	CASSQGTVYGYTF
NA	TRBD2	TRBV9	TRBJ2-5	TGTGCCAGCAGCGAGGGGGGACTAGCGGGGGCAGAGACCCAGTACTTC	CASSEGGLAGAETQYF
NA	NA	TRBV4-1	TRBJ2-3	TGCGCCAGCAGCCGAGACTTTGTAGAGGGAGATACGCAGTATTTT	CASSRDFVEGDTQYF
NA	NA	TRBV6-5	TRBJ2-1	TGTGCCAGCAGTTACGGTATCGGGGAGCAGTTCTTC	CASSYGIGEQFF
NA	NA	TRBV4-1	TRBJ2-3	TGCGCCAGCAGCCTTCAAGAGCGCACAGATACGCAGTATTTT	CASSLQERTDTQYF
NA	TRBD2	TRBV13	TRBJ2-2	TGTGCCAGCAGCCCGGGGACTAGCGGGAGATCCACCGGGGAGCTGTTTTTT	CASSPGTSGRSTGELFF
NA	NA	TRBV20-1	TRBJ1-2	TGCAGTGCTACAATAGAGCATGGCTACACCTTC	CSATIEHGYTF
NA	NA	TRBV5-6	TRBJ2-7	TGTGCCAGCAGCTTACGAGCGGACCACACCTTTTCCTACGAGCAGTACTTC	CASSLRADHTFSYEQYF
NA	TRBD2	TRBV28	TRBJ2-5	TGTGCCAGCAGTTCCTTTCGACTAGCTCGAGAGACCCAGTACTTC	CASSSFRLARETQYF
NA	NA	TRBV30	TRBJ2-7	TGTGCCTGGAGTGTAGGCCAGGGCTCCTACGAGCAGTACTTC	CAWSVGQGSYEQYF
once	NA	TRBV2	TRBJ2-7	TGTGCCAGCAGTGACAACTTAGACCCAGGGCAGTACTTC	CASSDNLDPGQYF
NA	NA	TRBV9	TRBJ2-3	TGTGCCAGCAGCGACTCGGGAGAACCCACAGATACGCAGTATTTT	CASSDSGEPTDTQYF
NA	NA	TRBV12-3/TRBV12-4	TRBJ2-7	TGTGCCAGCAGTTTCATAACGGGCGGGGACGAGCAGTACTTC	CASSFITGGDEQYF
NA	TRBD2	TRBV7-9	TRBJ2-3	TGTGCCAGCAGGAACGAGAGACCCAGCGGGAGGAGTGTCACAGATACGCAGTATTTT	CASRNERPSGRSVTDTQYF
NA	NA	TRBV13	TRBJ2-7	TGTGCCAGCAGCTTACGGGGACAGCAGTACTTC	CASSLRGQQYF
NA	NA	TRBV29-1	TRBJ1-1	TGCAGCGTAAAACAGCAAAAGGACACTGAAGCTTTCTTT	CSVKQQKDTEAFF
NA	TRBD1	TRBV20-1	TRBJ2-7	TGCAGTGCTAGGGAAGTAACCGGGACAGGGACCTACGAGCAGTACTTC	CSAREVTGTGTYEQYF
NA	TRBD2	TRBV4-1	TRBJ2-3	TGCGCCAGCAGCCAAGAAGAGACTAGCAATGATACGCAGTATTTT	CASSQEETSNDTQYF
NA	TRBD1	TRBV5-1	TRBJ1-1	TGCGCCAGCAGCGCAACGACCGGGACAGCGAAAATGAACACTGAAGCTTTCTTT	CASSATTGTAKMNTEAFF
NA	TRBD2	TRBV28	TRBJ2-1	TGTGCCAGCAGGACTAGCGGGAGCAGTTCCTACAATGAGCAGTTCTTC	CASRTSGSSSYNEQFF